These T cell receptor beta chains were read from a single sample in a study of blood T cell repertoires in COVID-19. Sequenced by immunoSEQ multiplex PCR; TCRdb stores in-frame clones only, minus some. The sample lists 150,000 or so clones, over 60% occurring once. Sequenced material: PBMCs or T cells enriched from blood (not recorded which). The receptors were gathered from a woman aged 45-65 years who had recovered from COVID-19. Each CDR3 is given with its conserved first and last residue. Each record gives: J gene, D gene, clone size, V gene, CDR3 length, CDR3 DNA, CDR3 protein. A D gene is named only where the DNA matches it firmly. Rows may omit the clone size; those that give it use once, few, many or a size class.

J: TRBJ1-2
D: .
size: .
V: TRBV4-2
length: 14
DNA: TGTGCCAGCAGCCCACAGTCAGGGGAGTATGGCTACACCTTC
CDR3: CASSPQSGEYGYTF

J: TRBJ2-7
D: TRBD1
size: few
V: TRBV2
length: 12
DNA: TGTGCCAGCAGTGGGACAGGGTACGAGCAGTACTTC
CDR3: CASSGTGYEQYF

J: TRBJ2-7
D: TRBD1
size: .
V: TRBV6-5
length: 14
DNA: TGTGCCAGCAGCCTGGACAGGGGGGCCTACGAGCAGTACTTC
CDR3: CASSLDRGAYEQYF

J: TRBJ2-3
D: TRBD2
size: few
V: TRBV4-2
length: 17
DNA: TGTGCCAGCAGCCAATTGAGGGCGGGAGGGCCGTCAGATACGCAGTATTTT
CDR3: CASSQLRAGGPSDTQYF

J: TRBJ1-5
D: TRBD1
size: .
V: TRBV5-6
length: 19
DNA: TGTGCCAGCAGCCCCCCGAGAGGGGGCGCAATCTATCGCAATCAGCCCCAGCATTTT
CDR3: CASSPPRGGAIYRNQPQHF

J: TRBJ2-1
D: TRBD1
size: .
V: TRBV4-2
length: 15
DNA: TGTGCCAGCAGCCAGCCGACAGGGGCGGGTTATGAGCAGTTCTTC
CDR3: CASSQPTGAGYEQFF

J: TRBJ2-6
D: TRBD1
size: .
V: TRBV13
length: 17
DNA: TGTGCCAGCAGCCGGGACAGGCCAGGCTCTGGGGCCAACGTCCTGACTTTC
CDR3: CASSRDRPGSGANVLTF

J: TRBJ1-1
D: .
size: .
V: TRBV5-1
length: 13
DNA: TGCGCCAGCAGTCGACGGGAGAACACTGAAGCTTTCTTT
CDR3: CASSRRENTEAFF

J: TRBJ2-3
D: TRBD2
size: .
V: TRBV11-3
length: 17
DNA: TGTGCCAGCAGAGGGACTAGCGGGGGGGCCCTCGGAGATACGCAGTATTTT
CDR3: CASRGTSGGALGDTQYF

J: TRBJ1-5
D: TRBD1
size: few
V: TRBV28
length: 17
DNA: TGTGCCAGCAGTTTAGCGAATGGACAGGCTAGCAATCAGCCCCAGCATTTT
CDR3: CASSLANGQASNQPQHF

J: TRBJ2-7
D: TRBD1
size: .
V: TRBV3-1/TRBV3-2
length: 14
DNA: TGTGCCAGCAGCCAGCTAGACAGGGGCTACGAGCAGTACTTC
CDR3: CASSQLDRGYEQYF

J: TRBJ2-5
D: TRBD1
size: .
V: TRBV10-1
length: 14
DNA: TGCGCCAGGAAAGGGACAGGGTGGCAAGAGACCCAGTACTTC
CDR3: CARKGTGWQETQYF

J: TRBJ1-4
D: TRBD1
size: .
V: TRBV6-4
length: 15
DNA: TGTGCCAGCAGTGACTCCCCGGACAGGGGTGGAAAACTGTTTTTT
CDR3: CASSDSPDRGGKLFF

J: TRBJ2-1
D: .
size: .
V: TRBV30
length: 17
DNA: TGTGCCTGGAGTGCCCCTCTCAGCGCGAGGCGCTACAATGAGCAGTTCTTC
CDR3: CAWSAPLSARRYNEQFF

J: TRBJ1-2
D: TRBD1
size: .
V: TRBV24-1
length: 12
DNA: TGTGCCACCAGTGATCGACAGGGAGGCTACACCTTC
CDR3: CATSDRQGGYTF

J: TRBJ1-1
D: .
size: .
V: TRBV5-6
length: 14
DNA: TGTGCCAGCAGCTTGGTCCCCATGAACACTGAAGCTTTCTTT
CDR3: CASSLVPMNTEAFF

J: TRBJ2-7
D: TRBD1
size: .
V: TRBV19
length: 16
DNA: TGTGCCAGTAGTATATGGGGGACAGGGGAATCCTACGAGCAGTACTTC
CDR3: CASSIWGTGESYEQYF

J: TRBJ1-1
D: .
size: .
V: TRBV30
length: 13
DNA: TGTGCCTGGAACATACAGGGATATACTGAAGCTTTCTTT
CDR3: CAWNIQGYTEAFF

J: TRBJ2-7
D: TRBD2
size: .
V: TRBV9
length: 14
DNA: TGTGCCAGCAGCCCTAGCGGGACGACAAGCCGGCAGTACTTC
CDR3: CASSPSGTTSRQYF

J: TRBJ1-3
D: .
size: .
V: TRBV29-1
length: 15
DNA: TGCAGCGTTGAGGCGGGTGCCGGGGCTGGAAACACCATATATTTT
CDR3: CSVEAGAGAGNTIYF

J: TRBJ2-7
D: .
size: .
V: TRBV4-1
length: 15
DNA: TGCGCCAGCAGCCAACAAATCGGAGGGACCTACGAGCAGTACTTC
CDR3: CASSQQIGGTYEQYF

J: TRBJ1-1
D: .
size: once
V: TRBV6-5
length: 12
DNA: TGTGCCAGCAGTTATCAGGGCGCTGAAGCTTTCTTT
CDR3: CASSYQGAEAFF

J: TRBJ1-5
D: TRBD1
size: .
V: TRBV12-3/TRBV12-4
length: 13
DNA: TGTGCCAGCAGTTGGACAGGGGGAGAGCCCCAGCATTTT
CDR3: CASSWTGGEPQHF

J: TRBJ2-7
D: .
size: .
V: TRBV7-9
length: 14
DNA: TGTGCCAGCAGCTTAGAAGGCGGTGGTTACGAGCAGTACTTC
CDR3: CASSLEGGGYEQYF

J: TRBJ1-1
D: .
size: .
V: TRBV4-1
length: 17
DNA: TGCGCCAGCAGCCAAGACCCTGGACAGCTTCTGTCCACTGAAGCTTTCTTT
CDR3: CASSQDPGQLLSTEAFF

J: TRBJ2-1
D: TRBD1
size: .
V: TRBV9
length: 13
DNA: TGTGCCAGCAGCAAGTCAGGGGGCAATGAGCAGTTCTTC
CDR3: CASSKSGGNEQFF

J: TRBJ1-1
D: TRBD1
size: .
V: TRBV27
length: 15
DNA: TGTGCCAGCCTTCGAAGGGGACAGCTGAACACTGAAGCTTTCTTT
CDR3: CASLRRGQLNTEAFF

J: TRBJ2-3
D: TRBD2
size: .
V: TRBV14
length: 15
DNA: TGTGCCAGCAGCCAAGATCAAGCGGGGGGGCGTGCGCAGTATTTT
CDR3: CASSQDQAGGRAQYF

J: TRBJ2-1
D: TRBD2
size: .
V: TRBV7-2
length: 16
DNA: TGTGCCAGCAGCTTAGGTCCAAGCGGGGGGTATAATGAGCAGTTCTTC
CDR3: CASSLGPSGGYNEQFF

J: TRBJ2-7
D: TRBD2
size: once
V: TRBV7-8
length: 15
DNA: TGTGCCAGCAGCTCCCCGACTAGCGGGCGCTACGAGCAGTACTTC
CDR3: CASSSPTSGRYEQYF

J: TRBJ2-3
D: .
size: .
V: TRBV4-1
length: 15
DNA: TGCGCCAGCAGCCAACGGACTGGTAGCACAGATACGCAGTATTTT
CDR3: CASSQRTGSTDTQYF

J: TRBJ1-5
D: TRBD1
size: .
V: TRBV10-3
length: 15
DNA: TGTGCCATCAGTGCACAGGGGAATAGCAATCAGCCCCAGCATTTT
CDR3: CAISAQGNSNQPQHF

J: TRBJ2-1
D: TRBD2
size: .
V: TRBV3-1/TRBV3-2
length: 17
DNA: TGTGCCAGCAGCCTCGGGACTAGCGGGGGGGCCTACAATGAGCAGTTCTTC
CDR3: CASSLGTSGGAYNEQFF

J: TRBJ1-4
D: TRBD1
size: .
V: TRBV23-1
length: 15
DNA: TGCGCCAGCAGTCGCGCGGGACAGGTATGTGAAAAACTGTTTTTT
CDR3: CASSRAGQVCEKLFF

J: TRBJ2-3
D: TRBD1
size: .
V: TRBV18
length: 15
DNA: TGTGCCAGCTCGCCCGGACAGGGGCTCACAGATACGCAGTATTTT
CDR3: CASSPGQGLTDTQYF

J: TRBJ2-2
D: .
size: .
V: TRBV24-1
length: 14
DNA: TGTGCCACCTCCCCTCGGGGGTACACCGGGGAGCTGTTTTTT
CDR3: CATSPRGYTGELFF

J: TRBJ1-1
D: .
size: .
V: TRBV5-6
length: 13
DNA: TGTGCCAGCAGCTTTCGGGTGAACACTGAAGCTTTCTTT
CDR3: CASSFRVNTEAFF

J: TRBJ2-7
D: TRBD1
size: many
V: TRBV5-1
length: 14
DNA: TGCGCCAGCAGCCCCGGACAGGAGAAGCACGAGCAGTACTTC
CDR3: CASSPGQEKHEQYF

J: TRBJ2-1
D: TRBD1
size: .
V: TRBV3-1/TRBV3-2
length: 15
DNA: TGTGCCAGCAGCCAAGACAGGGGGCGGTCGGGTGAGCAGTTCTTC
CDR3: CASSQDRGRSGEQFF

J: TRBJ2-3
D: TRBD2
size: .
V: TRBV7-2
length: 16
DNA: TGTGCCAGCAGCTTGCTACCTAGCGGGGTTACAGATACGCAGTATTTT
CDR3: CASSLLPSGVTDTQYF

J: TRBJ1-4
D: .
size: .
V: TRBV5-1
length: 15
DNA: TGCGCCAGCAGCGGCGGACAGCGTCAAAATGAAAAACTGTTTTTT
CDR3: CASSGGQRQNEKLFF

J: TRBJ2-1
D: .
size: .
V: TRBV6-1
length: 14
DNA: TGTGCCAGCAGTGAAGTATGGGCCTCCGATGAGCAGTTCTTC
CDR3: CASSEVWASDEQFF

J: TRBJ1-6
D: .
size: .
V: TRBV6-5
length: 14
DNA: TGTGCCAGCAGTTGGAGTCAGGGTGATTCACCCCTCCACTTT
CDR3: CASSWSQGDSPLHF

J: TRBJ2-1
D: TRBD2
size: .
V: TRBV19
length: 14
DNA: TGTGCCAGTAGTATGCTAGCGGGAGGGAACGAGCAGTTCTTC
CDR3: CASSMLAGGNEQFF